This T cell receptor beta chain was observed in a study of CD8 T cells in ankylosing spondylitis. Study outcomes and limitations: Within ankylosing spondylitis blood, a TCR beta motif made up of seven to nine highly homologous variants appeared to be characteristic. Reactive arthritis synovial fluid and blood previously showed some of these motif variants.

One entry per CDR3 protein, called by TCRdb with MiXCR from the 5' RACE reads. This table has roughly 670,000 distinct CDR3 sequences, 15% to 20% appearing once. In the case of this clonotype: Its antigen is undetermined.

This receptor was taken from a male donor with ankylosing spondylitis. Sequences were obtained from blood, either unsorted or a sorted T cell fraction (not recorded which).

This CDR3 reads CASSLAERGIPEAFF. The CDR3 DNA follows: TGTGCCAGCAGCTTAGCTGAACGGGGTATCCCTGAAGCTTTCTTT. The chain couples TRBV7-2 to TRBJ1-1; D gene uncertain. The CDR3 covers 15 residues. Looked up from germline, CDR1 is SGHTA and CDR2 is FQGNSA. Trimming shortened V by 0 bases and J by 6 bases, and 14 bases separated the two germline ends.